This note documents a single TCR beta chain sequence. Its antigen target is currently unknown. Nothing much larger sits one base from this clone, and base qualities are not available. The sample originates from a study of T cell changes during pregnancy in multiple sclerosis (dated by TCRdb to 2018 to 2020). A note on the overall study: The study looked at changes in the T cell repertoire across pregnancy in women with multiple sclerosis.

Including cysteine and phenylalanine, the CDR3 has 14 amino acids. Just the 42-base CDR3 DNA is kept, in frame starting at base 1. Unmatched junction bases come to 11, with V trimmed by 7 bases and J by 6 bases. According to the germline V gene, CDR1 reads SGHTA and CDR2 reads FQGNSA. The library came from the immunoSEQ multiplex PCR assay. TCRdb took over this immuneACCESS table, retaining in-frame rearrangements with V and J assigned. Such tables are incomplete; in checked studies, under half of the missing clones stem from an unresolved V gene, and the remainder is unexplained. This sample lists 100,000 or so clones; 90% to 95% were detected once. 0.7% to 0.9% of the sample is in the top ten clones.

The TCR comes from a female donor with multiple sclerosis, enrolled in a pregnancy study. The receptor chain draws on TRBV7-2 and TRBJ1-1; the central 7 bases match TRBD1. The source was peripheral blood, collected before pregnancy. CDR3 protein: CASIQDRVRPEAFF. DNA sequence: TGTGCCAGCATCCAAGACAGGGTGCGGCCTGAAGCTTTCTTT.